The clone carrying this TCR beta chain was counted between two and nine times. The data derive from a study of identical twins. TCRdb ran MiXCR on the 5' RACE reads and lists one entry per CDR3 protein. The repertoire has fewer than 800,000 distinct CDR3 sequences, just over 7% of them found once; the top ten carry 1.6%. This CDR3 has 16 amino acids. CDR1 and CDR2 from the germline V gene are MGHRA and YSYEKL. With V trimmed by 3 bases and J by 7 bases, 11 bases remained unmatched. These same data were also listed under a study on yellow fever vaccine responses in identical twins.

The chain has TRBV4-1 and TRBJ1-2, with TRBD1 identical over 10 bases. The sequencing input was PBMCs. The source of this sequence is a woman aged 18-30 years in good health. The CDR3 region has the DNA TGCGCCAGCAGCCAGAGTCCGGGACAGGGGTTCTCTGGCTACACCTTC. This encodes CASSQSPGQGFSGYTF.